Each of the 14 T cell receptor beta chains below was sequenced from the same sample in a study of cytomegalovirus exposure and HLA in healthy donors. Primers included in the PCR were 60 Vbeta and 13 Jbeta primers. The data were produced by immunoSEQ multiplex PCR, yet TCRdb's version contains in-frame clones alone and is incomplete. The sample consists of about 210,000 clones, 82% of them appearing once. The sequenced sample consisted of PBMCs. Receptors originate from a middle-aged man in good health and CMV-seropositive.

The V call is TRBV23-1, the J call TRBJ1-1, with unresolved D. TRBV23-1 falls under the ORF class, with uncertain function. The CDR3 extends over 16 amino acids. The V gene lost 4 bases and the J gene lost 0 bases, with 15 bases spanning the gap. CDR3 loop: CASSRLLRELNTEAFF. CDR3 nucleotides: TGCGCCAGCAGTCGACTACTCCGGGAGCTGAACACTGAAGCTTTCTTT.

The rearrangement uses TRBV6-6 and TRBJ1-5; D may be TRBD1 (6 bases). Trimming left V 6 bases short and J 3 bases short, with 15 bases between. The CDR3 is made up of 15 amino acids. Germline-derived CDR1 and CDR2 are MNHNY and SVGAGI (reference sequence). The CDR3 is CASRSHGGPNQPQHF. The CDR3 DNA reads TGTGCCAGCAGGTCCCACGGGGGGCCCAATCAGCCCCAGCATTTT.

This sequence joins TRBV19 and TRBJ2-6; D is unresolved. Deletions cut 3 bases from V and 1 base from J, with 10 bases between. The CDR3 covers 16 residues. From germline, CDR1 is LNHDA and CDR2 SQIVND (reference sequence). For the CDR3, the DNA is TGTGCCAGTAGTATGACCGACATTTCTGGGGCCAACGTCCTGACTTTC. This codes for CASSMTDISGANVLTF.

The rearrangement links TRBV6-6 to TRBJ2-1; the match to TRBD1 covers 10 bases. Germline assignment: CDR1 MNHNY and CDR2 SVGAGI (reference sequence). The CDR3 spans 15 residues. V lost 4 bases and J lost 5; bases outside the gene matches: 5. The CDR3 loop is CASSSPGTGDNEQFF. The CDR3 bases are TGTGCCAGCAGTTCACCCGGGACAGGGGACAATGAGCAGTTCTTC.

This rearrangement joins TRBV9 to TRBJ2-3, with TRBD2 matching 16 bases. J lost 5 bases, V lost 3 bases, and 9 bases had no gene match. Germline CDR1 reads SGDLS; CDR2 reads YYNGEE. The CDR3 sequence is 18 residues long. The chain's CDR3 is CASSDPGLAGGRGDTQYF. CDR3 DNA: TGTGCCAGCAGCGATCCGGGACTAGCGGGAGGGCGAGGAGATACGCAGTATTTT.

The rearrangement links TRBV7-3 to TRBJ1-1, with D unclear. Germline CDR1 reads SGHTA; CDR2 reads FQGTGA. CDR3 length equals 16 residues. Trimming left V 4 bases short and J 0 bases short, with 15 bases between. Here the CDR3 reads CASSSRTGVLNTEAFF. DNA of the CDR3: TGTGCCAGCAGCTCCCGGACGGGAGTCCTGAACACTGAAGCTTTCTTT.

This clone was detected once. This chain uses TRBV5-1 with TRBJ2-1; TRBD2 matches at 14 bases. The CDR3 is made up of 16 amino acids. V shed 2 bases and J 7 bases; nucleotides not matched to a gene: 5. Germline values: CDR1 SGHRS, CDR2 YFSETQ. The CDR3 sequence is CASSLGLAGGVNEQFF. In nucleotides, the CDR3 is TGCGCCAGCAGCTTAGGACTAGCGGGAGGTGTAAATGAGCAGTTCTTC.

This rearrangement joins TRBV15 to TRBJ1-2, with D possibly matching TRBD1 (5 bases). V was shortened by 0 bases and J by 5 bases, with 13 bases between the two germline ends. This CDR3 contains 15 residues. CDR1 is LNHNV, CDR2 YYDKDF, per germline (reference sequence). CDR3 nucleotide sequence: TGTGCCACCAGCAGAGATGGGGCAGGATCTTATGGCTACACCTTC. Translated: CATSRDGAGSYGYTF.

This sequence joins TRBV5-1 and TRBJ2-5, with D possibly TRBD2 on 6 matching bases. The germline V and J ends were trimmed by 0 bases and 4 bases, with 10 bases remaining between them. CDR3 size: 14 residues. The germline V gene has CDR1 SGHRS and CDR2 YFSETQ. The CDR3 DNA is TGCGCCAGCAGCTTGGGAGCGGGTCTAGAGACCCAGTACTTC. Encoded protein: CASSLGAGLETQYF.

This clone was counted a single time. The V call is TRBV28, the J call TRBJ2-1, with D unresolved. The CDR3 is made up of 12 amino acids. The ends were cut back, 7 bases at V and 6 bases at J, with 10 bases in the middle. CDR1 is MDHEN, CDR2 SYDVKM, per germline. The CDR3 reads CASTLKLNEQFF. The DNA for the CDR3 is TGTGCCAGCACTCTGAAACTCAATGAGCAGTTCTTC.

This clone was detected a few times. The rearrangement joins TRBV5-1 to TRBJ2-7; D might be TRBD2 (6 bases). Per the germline V gene, CDR1 is SGHRS and CDR2 is YFSETQ. The CDR3 runs to 16 residues. V lost 4 bases, J lost 3 bases, and 20 bases lay in between. CDR3 in amino acids: CASSPGGSAQNYEQYF. CDR3 coding DNA: TGCGCCAGCAGCCCTGGGGGGAGCGCACAAAACTACGAGCAGTACTTC.

The chain uses TRBV30 and TRBJ1-1, with 9 nucleotides matching TRBD1. V trimming: 5 bases; J trimming: 3 bases; junction bases outside the gene matches: 4. Germline lookup yields CDR1 GTSNPN and CDR2 SVGIG (reference sequence). The CDR3 has 13 residues. The CDR3 sequence is CAWWDRVYTEAFF. The CDR3 bases are TGTGCCTGGTGGGACAGGGTCTACACTGAAGCTTTCTTT.

The J gene is TRBJ2-7, the V gene TRBV5-4; D might be TRBD1 (5 bases). This CDR3 comprises 14 residues. V lost 2 bases to trimming and J lost 2 bases, with 11 bases between them. Germline V CDR1 and CDR2: SGHNT, YYREEE (reference sequence). This chain's CDR3 is CASSFLGATYEQYF. The CDR3 DNA follows: TGTGCCAGCAGCTTCCTAGGGGCAACCTACGAGCAGTACTTC. The full variable domain, its missing parts supplied by reference TRBV5-4 and TRBJ2-7, is ETGVTQSPTHLIKTRGQQVTLRCSSQSGHNTVSWYQQALGQGPQFIFQYYREEENGRGNFPPRFSGLQFPNYSSELNVNALELDDSALYLCASSFLGATYEQYFGPGTRLTVT.

The gene calls are TRBV11-1 and TRBJ2-6, with a weak D call TRBD1 (5 bases). Trimming cost V 2 bases and J 0 bases, with 14 bases left between them. This CDR3 comprises 18 residues. The germline CDR1 and CDR2 sequences are SGHAT and FQDESV (reference sequence). The CDR3 loop reads CASSLSQGVSSGANVLTF. CDR3 nucleotides: TGTGCCAGCAGCTTATCGCAAGGGGTTAGCTCTGGGGCCAACGTCCTGACTTTC.